This TCR beta chain was sequenced for a study of PD-1 blockade in classical Hodgkin lymphoma. Sequencing was performed with immunoSEQ multiplex PCR; in TCRdb, only in-frame clones are kept and a portion is missing. This table holds about 14,000 clones, about four fifths found once. Trimming took off 4 bases at V and 0 bases at J, with 7 bases between the two ends. The germline V gene has CDR1 WSHSY and CDR2 SAAADI. The length of the CDR3 is 14 residues. No patient escaped relapse after autologous stem cell transplantation, and brentuximab vedotin exposure varied. Turning to this clone: Antigen unknown.

Regarding the study as a whole: Diversity in CD4+ TCRs, unlike that measured in CD8+ TCRs, had risen significantly by C4D1. Relapsed/refractory patients reportedly had lower baseline diversity than newly diagnosed patients.

The sequence came from a human donor with classical Hodgkin lymphoma. The rearrangement uses TRBV10-2 and TRBJ1-3; D is unclear. The sample was peripheral blood mononuclear cells (PBMCs), taken at baseline. This CDR3 reads CASSVERSGNTIYF. The DNA for the CDR3 is TGCGCCAGCAGTGTAGAACGCTCTGGAAACACCATATATTTT.